This entry lists 20 T cell receptor beta chains sequenced from one sample in a study of blood T cell repertoires in COVID-19. Data came from immunoSEQ multiplex PCR; TCRdb stores just in-frame clones and leaves some out. The sample holds 30,000 or so clones, roughly 85% seen once. The material sequenced was peripheral blood. These receptors all stem from a man aged 50 or older with acute or convalescent COVID-19.

A few counts support this clone. The V and J genes are TRBV11-3 and TRBJ2-2; tentatively, D is TRBD1 (6 bases). The CDR3 has 14 amino acids. Germline lookup yields CDR1 SGHNT and CDR2 YENEEA. Deletions cut 5 bases from V and 2 bases from J, with 9 bases between. The CDR3 reads CASSPQGNTGELFF. The CDR3 nucleotides read TGTGCCAGCAGCCCACAGGGAAACACCGGGGAGCTGTTTTTT. Looking up the rest from reference TRBV11-3 and TRBJ2-2 gives the full variable domain: EAGVVQSPRYKIIEKKQPVAFWCNPISGHNTLYWYLQNLGQGPELLIRYENEEAVDDSQLPKDRFSAERLKGVDSTLKIQPAELGDSAVYLCASSPQGNTGELFFGEGSRLTVL.

The V and J genes are TRBV19 and TRBJ2-3, with 8 positions matching TRBD2. CDR3 length equals 15 residues. The V gene's germline CDR1 is LNHDA and CDR2 SQIVND (reference sequence). V gave up 10 bases and J gave up 2 bases; unmatched junction bases: 11. Here the CDR3 reads CATGGLAGHTDTQYF. As DNA, the CDR3 is TGTGCCACCGGGGGTCTAGCGGGTCACACAGATACGCAGTATTTT. Variable domain in full (rest from reference TRBV19 and TRBJ2-3): DGGITQSPKYLFRKEGQNVTLSCEQNLNHDAMYWYRQDPGQGLRLIYYSQIVNDFQKGDIAEGYSVSREKKESFPLTVTSAQKNPTAFYLCATGGLAGHTDTQYFGPGTRLTVL.

In regard to this clone: The sample holds other DNA sequences that translate to the same CDR3. The gene calls are TRBV27 and TRBJ2-7; D is possibly TRBD1 (6 bases). Germline CDR1 and CDR2: MNHEY and SMNVEV (reference sequence). The CDR3 totals 15 residues. Trimming left V 5 bases short and J 0 bases short, with 14 bases between. CDR3 coding DNA: TGTGCCAGCAGTCTTTCGACAGGCTACTCCTACGAGCAGTACTTC. Translating gives CASSLSTGYSYEQYF.

This chain joins TRBV27 and TRBJ2-3, with TRBD1 identical over 10 bases. This CDR3 is built from 14 residues. Trimming removed 7 bases from V and 8 bases from J; junction bases left unmatched: 9. Germline V lookup: CDR1 MNHEY, CDR2 SMNVEV (reference sequence). Written as DNA, the CDR3 is TGTGCCAGCACATGGGACAGGGGCTCGGGTACGCAGTATTTT. It encodes CASTWDRGSGTQYF.

The rearrangement links TRBV30 to TRBJ1-5; 9 bases are a match to TRBD1. Germline CDR1 reads GTSNPN; CDR2 reads SVGIG (reference sequence). V lost 5 bases, J lost 3 bases, and 2 bases stayed unmatched. The CDR3 extends over 13 amino acids. CDR3 DNA sequence: TGTGCCTGGGGGACAGGGATCAATCAGCCCCAGCATTTT. Its protein is CAWGTGINQPQHF. The variable domain in full, with the rest retrieved from reference TRBV30 and TRBJ1-5, is SQTIHQWPATLVQPVGSPLSLECTVEGTSNPNLYWYRQAAGRGLQLLFYSVGIGQISSEVPQNLSASRPQDRQFILSSKKLLLSDSGFYLCAWGTGINQPQHFGDGTRLSIL.

J is TRBJ2-2 and V is TRBV7-9, with D perhaps matching TRBD1 (6 bases). CDR3 size: 16 residues. V lost 1 base and J 2 bases, leaving 11 bases between the germline ends. The germline CDR1 and CDR2 sequences are SEHNR and FQNEAQ (reference sequence). CDR3 in amino acids: CASSLGPRGNTGELFF. CDR3 sequence (DNA): TGTGCCAGCAGCTTAGGGCCCAGGGGAAACACCGGGGAGCTGTTTTTT. Looking up the rest from reference TRBV7-9 and TRBJ2-2 gives the full variable domain: DTGVSQNPRHKITKRGQNVTFRCDPISEHNRLYWYRQTLGQGPEFLTYFQNEAQLEKSRLLSDRFSAERPKGSFSTLEIQRTEQGDSAMYLCASSLGPRGNTGELFFGEGSRLTVL.

This clone was seen a handful of times. The rearrangement uses TRBV5-6 and TRBJ1-2, with a tentative D call TRBD1 (5 bases). The CDR3 consists of 13 residues. Trimming stripped 0 bases from V and 5 bases from J, with 8 bases between. The germline CDR1 and CDR2 sequences are SGHDT and YYEEEE. CDR3 sequence reads: CASSLAGLYGYTF. CDR3 nucleotide sequence: TGTGCCAGCAGCTTGGCAGGGTTATATGGCTACACCTTC. The full variable domain, in which reference TRBV5-6 and TRBJ1-2 provide the parts outside the CDR3, is DAGVTQSPTHLIKTRGQQVTLRCSPKSGHDTVSWYQQALGQGPQFIFQYYEEEERQRGNFPDRFSGHQFPNYSSELNVNALLLGDSALYLCASSLAGLYGYTFGSGTRLTVV.

The rearrangement joins TRBV25-1 to TRBJ2-1; 10 bases fit TRBD1. This CDR3 is built from 16 residues. Per germline, CDR1 MGHDK and CDR2 SYGVNS. J was trimmed by 5 bases and V by 1 base; bases with no gene match: 5. The CDR3: CASSELGTGVNNEQFF. The CDR3 DNA reads TGTGCCAGCAGTGAATTGGGGACAGGGGTTAACAATGAGCAGTTCTTC.

This clone was found once. This chain joins TRBV20-1 and TRBJ1-4; maybe TRBD1 (6 bases). In germline, CDR1 is DFQATT, CDR2 SNEGSKA (reference sequence). This CDR3 comprises 15 residues. V dropped 3 bases and J dropped 0 bases, with 11 bases sitting between them. Here the CDR3 reads CSASEGGATNEKLFF. For the CDR3, the DNA is TGCAGTGCTAGTGAAGGGGGTGCAACTAATGAAAAACTGTTTTTT.

CDR3 in amino acids: CASSLAGGQETQYF. CDR3 DNA sequence: TGTGCCAGCAGCTTAGCAGGGGGCCAAGAGACCCAGTACTTC. This chain connects TRBV7-9 to TRBJ2-5, with D tentatively TRBD1 (6 bases). The CDR3 extends over 14 amino acids. The V end lost 0 bases, the J end lost 1 base, and 6 bases lay between the germline ends. Germline lookup yields CDR1 SEHNR and CDR2 FQNEAQ (reference sequence).

This clone was seen a handful of times. The chain employs TRBV3-1 (or the pseudogene TRBV3-2) and TRBJ1-2; 9 nucleotides agree with TRBD1. J gave up 4 bases and V 2 bases, and 2 bases lay outside the gene matches. The germline V gene has CDR1 LGHDT and CDR2 YNNKEL (reference sequence). This CDR3 comprises 14 residues. The CDR3 here is CASSQPTGGYGYTF. In nucleotides, the CDR3 is TGTGCCAGCAGCCAACCGACAGGGGGCTATGGCTACACCTTC.

By share, this clone ranks as medium-sized. The chain combines TRBV2 with TRBJ2-1; TRBD2 aligns across 10 bases. V trimming: 4 bases; J trimming: 2 bases; junction bases outside the gene matches: 5. The CDR3 spans 16 residues. CDR1 SNHLY and CDR2 FYNNEI come from the germline V gene. The CDR3 spells CASSGGTSDPYNEQFF. The DNA of the CDR3 is TGTGCCAGCAGTGGCGGGACTAGCGATCCCTACAATGAGCAGTTCTTC.

J is TRBJ2-7 and V is TRBV4-1; the match to TRBD2 covers 9 bases. The V gene end was trimmed by 4 bases and the J gene end by 1 base; junction bases not matched to a gene: 14. Germline V gene sequence: CDR1 MGHRA, CDR2 YSYEKL. This CDR3 spans 18 amino acids. The CDR3 is CASSLGRSSGILSYEQYF. As DNA, the CDR3 is TGCGCCAGCAGCCTGGGGAGGTCTAGCGGGATCTTATCCTACGAGCAGTACTTC.

This chain links TRBV6-5 with TRBJ2-7; the match to TRBD1 covers 8 bases. V lost 6 bases and J lost 3; bases outside the gene matches: 7. This CDR3 contains 14 residues. CDR1 is MNHEY, CDR2 SVGAGI, per germline. The CDR3 region is CASRRDRGNYEQYF. The DNA for the CDR3 is TGTGCCAGCAGGAGAGACAGGGGCAACTACGAGCAGTACTTC.

The chain couples TRBV6-1 to TRBJ1-5; perhaps TRBD1 as D (6 bases). V lost 1 base to trimming and J lost 1 base, with 8 bases between them. This CDR3 is 15 amino acids long. Per the germline V gene, CDR1 is MNHNS and CDR2 is SASEGT. The CDR3 loop reads CASSEVQGSNQPQHF. For the CDR3, the DNA is TGTGCCAGCAGTGAAGTGCAGGGGAGCAATCAGCCCCAGCATTTT.

V usage is TRBV7-9 and J usage is TRBJ2-1; a weak D match, TRBD2 (6 bases). Trimming pared 5 bases from V and 6 bases from J, leaving 14 bases between. The CDR3 is 14 amino acids. Germline CDR1 reads SEHNR; CDR2 reads FQNEAQ (reference sequence). The CDR3 coding sequence is TGTGCCAGCAGCCTTAGCGGCAGGTTCAATGAGCAGTTCTTC. Translated: CASSLSGRFNEQFF.

The rearrangement uses TRBV7-2 and TRBJ2-5; D remains ambiguous. Trimming pared 4 bases from V and 5 bases from J, leaving 5 bases between. CDR1 is SGHTA and CDR2 is FQGNSA in the germline V gene. CDR3 length equals 11 residues. The CDR3 sequence: CASSSSETQYF. Written as DNA, the CDR3 is TGTGCCAGCAGCTCTTCGGAGACCCAGTACTTC.

In this sample, this clone turned up a few times. This chain joins TRBV18 and TRBJ1-3; D not certain. Germline V lookup: CDR1 KGHSH, CDR2 LQKENI. The germline V and J ends were trimmed by 2 bases and 0 bases, with 5 bases remaining between them. This CDR3 region has 14 residues. CDR3 sequence: CASSPDTSGNTIYF. CDR3 DNA sequence: TGTGCCAGCTCACCAGACACCTCTGGAAACACCATATATTTT.

The J gene is TRBJ2-2, the V gene TRBV11-2, with TRBD1 identical over 7 bases. In germline, CDR1 is SGHAT, CDR2 FQNNGV. The trim removed 6 bases at V and 1 base at J, leaving 8 bases unmatched. The CDR3 length is 16 residues. CDR3 nucleotide sequence: TGTGCCAGCAGAAACCTCCGGACAGGGAACACCGGGGAGCTGTTTTTT. Translated: CASRNLRTGNTGELFF.

This sequence joins TRBV4-2 and TRBJ1-2; no reliable D call. V lost 0 bases and J 2 bases, leaving 10 bases between the germline ends. Per germline, CDR1 LGHNA and CDR2 YNFKEQ. This CDR3 comprises 15 residues. The CDR3 DNA reads TGTGCCAGCAGCCAAGAGCGGACTGAAAACTATGGCTACACCTTC. Amino acids: CASSQERTENYGYTF.